Here is one TCR beta chain with its context. The antigen it recognizes is unknown. One base away there is no much larger clone; base qualities are not given. The data were obtained in a study of Ad26.COV2.S vaccination and SARS-CoV-2 variants (dated by TCRdb to the early 2020s). With regard to the full study: Donors in the vaccine arm were drawn from COV1001, a phase I-IIa trial of Ad26.COV2.S in healthy adults that was multicentre, randomized, double-blind and placebo-controlled. TCRbeta repertoire sequencing served as the tool for gauging how specific and how broad the SARS-CoV-2-reactive T cell receptors were following Ad26.COV2.S vaccination. Blinding of investigators to trial group allocation was maintained during experiments and outcome assessment. Trial participants were randomized into five groups of five: low-dose or high-dose Ad26.COV2.S given once or twice, or placebo on both occasions. A total of 32 samples were included in the TCR-sequenced set, comprising roughly 19 Ad26.COV2.S vaccine recipients, 5 placebo recipients and 8 SARS-CoV-2 convalescent individuals. Ad26.COV2.S was given intramuscularly at 5x10^10 or 1x10^11 viral particles, as a single shot or as two shots 56 days apart.

From a lookup of the germline V gene (reference sequence), CDR1 and CDR2 are LNHDA and SQIVND. From the cysteine up to the phenylalanine, the CDR3 has a length of 17 residues. Kept here is only the CDR3 DNA, which spans 51 bases and is read in frame from base 1. Here V drops 1 base and J drops 1 base, and the junction holds 9 bases not matched to any gene. What the treatment or condition label conveys for this sample: some 19 received Ad26.COV2.S at low or high dose, single or two shots; about 5 received placebo; per-sample allocation not given. For vaccine and placebo recipients, repertoires were sequenced using samples collected on day 63 after the first injection. In Cohort 1b, 25 to 30 adults aged 18-55 years were enrolled at a single site in Boston, USA, between 29 July and 7 August 2020. Ad26.COV2.S consisted of a replication-incompetent adenovirus type 26 vector by which a prefusion-stabilized SARS-CoV-2 spike protein from the original Wuhan strain was expressed.

Points the paper makes about the study in general: After vaccination, spike-specific CD8+ and CD4+ T cell responses were reported to show substantial breadth. Comparable non-spike TCR breadth was observed between vaccine and placebo recipients, consistent with only spike being contained in the vaccine. It was noted by the authors that total T cell responses may have been underestimated by the TCR breadth and depth analyses. Comparing responses between vaccine doses or regimens was not something the study was powered to do. Ad26.COV2.S recipients had higher spike-specific TCR breadth than placebo recipients (P = 0.0014).

The immunoSEQ Assay was used to sequence TCRbeta CDR3 regions. After extraction, genomic DNA underwent amplification by bias-controlled multiplex PCR, followed by high-throughput sequencing. Processing in the source paper ran as follows. Collapsing and filtering of sequences were performed to quantify the absolute abundance of each unique TCRbeta CDR3 region. T cell fraction was estimated by normalization of TCRbeta template counts to usable DNA, with usable DNA being measured through amplification of reference genes present in all nucleated cells. Repertoire TCRs were annotated as SARS-CoV-2-specific by exact matching of V gene, CDR3 amino acid sequence and J gene to a known reactive TCR set. The reference SARS-CoV-2 TCR set was obtained from MIRA and was filtered for enrichment in COVID-19-positive ImmuneCODE repertoires, whereby public or cross-reactive TCRs were removed. Based on the MIRA antigens, annotated TCRs were further analysed at the level of specific ORF or position within ORF. Depth was the summed frequency of annotated unique rearrangements, while breadth was defined as annotated unique rearrangements over total unique productive rearrangements. Two-sided Wilcoxon rank-sum tests were applied when comparing TCR breadth between groups. What TCRdb holds here is the immuneACCESS table cut down to in-frame rearrangements. Part of the clones is not present; checked against another copy, under half of the missing clones reflect an unresolved V gene, and the others are unexplained. V and J calls and clone size are copied from that table; D and trimming were computed from the DNA. Counted in this sample were hundreds of thousands of clones; 89% of them appeared once. Clones ranked in the top ten supply about 1.5% of the sample.

The V and J segments used are TRBV19 and TRBJ2-7; a stretch of 8 junction bases matches TRBD2. The material sequenced was peripheral blood, taken in a trial of Ad26.COV2.S vaccine versus placebo. This TCR came from a person between 18 and 60 years old who received the Ad26.COV2.S COVID-19 vaccine or a placebo. The CDR3 loop reads CASSIVYGRAVSYEQYF. The DNA reads as follows: TGTGCCAGTAGTATAGTTTACGGGAGGGCCGTTTCCTACGAGCAGTACTTC.